This is a list of T cell receptor beta chains from one sample in a study of T cells in Graves' hyperthyroidism and ophthalmopathy. TCRdb recomputed calls from the multiplex PCR reads with MiXCR, one row per CDR3 protein. The sample lists roughly 360,000 distinct CDR3 sequences, approximately 13% occurring once. The sequencing input was blood. The receptor set was obtained from a man aged 25 to 40 with Graves' hyperthyroidism that later progressed to Graves' ophthalmopathy. Both conserved end residues are part of each CDR3. Fields, in order: V gene, J gene, CDR3 protein.

>TRBV5-1|TRBJ2-5
CASSSGTSGRETQYF
>TRBV28|TRBJ2-6
CASSLRGTGWSGANVLTF
>TRBV25-1|TRBJ1-6
CASRPDRSSPLHF
>TRBV11-2|TRBJ2-7
CASSYATGVDEQYF
>TRBV7-8|TRBJ1-2
CASSSGQGDHYGYTF
>TRBV5-1|TRBJ1-5
CASSLAGYSNQPQHF
>TRBV30|TRBJ1-5
CAWSVPGGNQPQHF
>TRBV11-2|TRBJ2-7
CASSLGRILLSSYEQYF
>TRBV6-1|TRBJ2-7
CAAKRGQAYEQYF
>TRBV27|TRBJ1-4
CASAFPPATKGEKLFF
>TRBV30|TRBJ2-7
CAWSVGGSTYEQYF
>TRBV2|TRBJ1-5
CASRVGTGIRGGQPQHF
>TRBV20-1|TRBJ2-7
CSARQPGPASYEQYF
>TRBV5-1|TRBJ1-1
CASSAQTVNTEAFF
>TRBV27|TRBJ2-2
CASSLSKRWGLLTGELFF
>TRBV6-2/TRBV6-3|TRBJ1-1
CASSPGTGWVF
>TRBV7-9|TRBJ2-7
CASSLIGRTGEQYF
>TRBV7-9|TRBJ1-1
CASSLEKETEAFF
>TRBV6-1|TRBJ1-2
CASIPGTGASYGYTF
>TRBV27|TRBJ1-5
CASSSSGTANQPQHF
>TRBV28|TRBJ1-5
CASSLGQYNQPQHF
>TRBV7-3|TRBJ2-1
CASSSAGTGRNEQFF
>TRBV7-6|TRBJ2-1
CASSQTGVDEQFF
>TRBV7-6|TRBJ2-1
CASSSRGVLANEQFF
>TRBV11-3|TRBJ2-5
CASSFRVGETQYF
>TRBV28|TRBJ1-1
CASSFPRTGNTEAFF
>TRBV7-9|TRBJ2-3
CASSLGQGLTDTQYF
>TRBV10-3|TRBJ1-2
CAISESTRDGYTF
>TRBV28|TRBJ2-7
CASDTSGGRSYEQYF
>TRBV7-9|TRBJ2-7
CASSLGTDSYEQYF
>TRBV5-6|TRBJ2-3
CASSLLTGDVRDTQYF
>TRBV11-2|TRBJ1-5
CASSLTIGELGQPQHF
>TRBV20-1|TRBJ2-7
CSAETDRESEQYF
>TRBV4-1|TRBJ2-1
CASSQEIRVWNEQFF
>TRBV7-2|TRBJ2-1
CASSTDRGLNNEQFF
>TRBV7-9|TRBJ2-7
CASAPGQRGATYEQYF
>TRBV5-4|TRBJ2-3
CASSVFLLAGGLDTQYF
>TRBV20-1|TRBJ2-3
CSARDKDRDISDTQYF
>TRBV3-1|TRBJ2-7
CASSPAPDSYEQYF
>TRBV24-1|TRBJ2-1
CATSDFDRGYNEQFF
>TRBV12-5|TRBJ2-5
CASGNVALGETQYF
>TRBV5-4|TRBJ2-5
CASSDKRTGEETQYF
>TRBV15|TRBJ1-4
CATSDDAGTVHEKLFF
>TRBV30|TRBJ2-7
CAWSVRDRGSYEQYF
>TRBV27|TRBJ2-1
CASSPVRRGVGPFYNEQFF
>TRBV18|TRBJ1-2
CASSLDRLANYGYTF
>TRBV7-3|TRBJ2-1
CASSEGGEYNEQFF
>TRBV28|TRBJ1-5
CASSFGLTLNQPQHF
>TRBV5-6|TRBJ2-1
CASSRGAYYNEQFF
>TRBV6-1|TRBJ1-1
CASREGTGYTEAFF